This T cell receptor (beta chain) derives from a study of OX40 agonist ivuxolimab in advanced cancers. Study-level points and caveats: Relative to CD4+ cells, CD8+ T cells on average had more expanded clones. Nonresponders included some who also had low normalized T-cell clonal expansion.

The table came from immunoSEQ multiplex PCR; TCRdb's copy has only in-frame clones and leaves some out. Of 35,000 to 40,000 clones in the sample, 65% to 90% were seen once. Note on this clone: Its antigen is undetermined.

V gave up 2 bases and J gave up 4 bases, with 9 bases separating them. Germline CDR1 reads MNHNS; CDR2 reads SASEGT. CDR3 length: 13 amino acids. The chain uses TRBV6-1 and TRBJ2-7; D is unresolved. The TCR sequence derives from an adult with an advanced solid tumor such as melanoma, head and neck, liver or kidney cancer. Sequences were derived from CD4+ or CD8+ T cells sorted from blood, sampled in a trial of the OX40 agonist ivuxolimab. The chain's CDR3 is CASSEHSGYEQYF. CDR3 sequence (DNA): TGTGCCAGCAGTGAACATTCTGGTTACGAGCAGTACTTC.